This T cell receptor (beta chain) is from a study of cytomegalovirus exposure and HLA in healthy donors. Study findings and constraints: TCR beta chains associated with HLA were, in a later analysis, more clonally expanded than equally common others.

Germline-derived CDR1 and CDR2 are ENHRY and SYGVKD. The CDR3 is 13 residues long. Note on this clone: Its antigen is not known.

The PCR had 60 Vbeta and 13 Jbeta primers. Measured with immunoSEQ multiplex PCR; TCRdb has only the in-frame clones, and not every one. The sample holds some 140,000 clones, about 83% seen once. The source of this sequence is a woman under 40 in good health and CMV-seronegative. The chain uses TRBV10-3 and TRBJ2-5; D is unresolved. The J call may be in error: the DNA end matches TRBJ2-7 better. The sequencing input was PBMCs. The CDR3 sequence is CAISDGQTYEQYF. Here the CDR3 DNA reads TGTGCCATCAGTGATGGGCAGACCTACGAGCAGTACTTC.